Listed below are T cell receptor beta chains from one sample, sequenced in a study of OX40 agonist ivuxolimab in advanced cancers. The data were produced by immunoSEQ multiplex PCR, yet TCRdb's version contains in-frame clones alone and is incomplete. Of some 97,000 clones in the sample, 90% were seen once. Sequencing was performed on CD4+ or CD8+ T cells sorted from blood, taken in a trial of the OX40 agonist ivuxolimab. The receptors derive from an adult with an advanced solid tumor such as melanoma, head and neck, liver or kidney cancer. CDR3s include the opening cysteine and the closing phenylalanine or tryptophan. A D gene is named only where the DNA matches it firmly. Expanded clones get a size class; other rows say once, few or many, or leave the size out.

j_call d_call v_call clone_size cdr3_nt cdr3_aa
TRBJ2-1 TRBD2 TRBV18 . TGTGCCAGCTCACCACCGGGCCTAGCGGGAGGGAATGAGCAGTTCTTC CASSPPGLAGGNEQFF
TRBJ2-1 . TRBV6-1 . TGTGCCACCAAGGTGAGGTCGCCATACAATGAGCAGTTCTTC CATKVRSPYNEQFF
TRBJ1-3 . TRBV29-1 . TGCAGCGTGAGCTCTGGAAACACCATATATTTT CSVSSGNTIYF
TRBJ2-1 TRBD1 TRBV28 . TGTGCCAGCAGTGGACAGGTTTACAATGAGCAGTTCTTC CASSGQVYNEQFF
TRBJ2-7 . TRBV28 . TGTGCCAGCAGTTCCTTGGACCCAACTCCAGGCGAGCAGTACTTC CASSSLDPTPGEQYF
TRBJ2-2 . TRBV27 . TGTGCCAGCAGTTTACCTCTAGCGACCGGGGAGCTGTTTTTT CASSLPLATGELFF
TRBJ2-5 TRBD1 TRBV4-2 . TGTGCCAGCAGCCAAGATAAAGACAGGGGATTTGAGACCCAGTACTTC CASSQDKDRGFETQYF
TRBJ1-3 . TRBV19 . TGTGCCAGTAGTATCTTCGTAGGCGACGCAGGAAACACCATATATTTT CASSIFVGDAGNTIYF
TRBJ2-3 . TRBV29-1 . TGCAGCGTTGTAAGGGGCACAGATACGCAGTATTTT CSVVRGTDTQYF
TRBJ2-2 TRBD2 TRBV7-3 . TGTGCCAGCAGCAGGACTAGCGGGAGAGGGACCGGGGAGCTGTTTTTT CASSRTSGRGTGELFF
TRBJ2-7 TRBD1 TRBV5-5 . TGTGCCAGCAGCTTATCACTCGGGACAGCTACCTACGAGCAGTACTTC CASSLSLGTATYEQYF
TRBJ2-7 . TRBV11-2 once TGTGCCAGCAGCTTAGACCGGAGATACGAGCAGTACTTC CASSLDRRYEQYF
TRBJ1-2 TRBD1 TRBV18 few TGTGCCAGCTCACCACCCGCACAGGGGGGTGGCTACACCTTC CASSPPAQGGGYTF
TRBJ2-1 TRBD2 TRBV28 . TGTGCCAGCAGACCGGCTAGCGGGCCTACTCAGTTCTTC CASRPASGPTQFF
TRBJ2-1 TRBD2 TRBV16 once TGTGCCAGCAGCCAACCCCTAGCGGCGGGGAATGAGCAGTTCTTC CASSQPLAAGNEQFF
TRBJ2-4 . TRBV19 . TGTGCCAGTAGTAGGGGATCGCAAAACATTCAGTACTTC CASSRGSQNIQYF
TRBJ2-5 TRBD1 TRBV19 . TGTGCCAGTAGTACGACAGGGGCGGAGACCCAGTACTTC CASSTTGAETQYF
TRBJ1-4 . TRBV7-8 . TGTGCCAGCAGCTTTGGACAGCAACTAAATGAAAAACTGTTTTTT CASSFGQQLNEKLFF
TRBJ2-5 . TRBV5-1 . TGCGCCAGCAGACGGGCGGAGACCCAGTACTTC CASRRAETQYF
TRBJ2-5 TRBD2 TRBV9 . TGTGCCAGCAGCGTAGGTTCTAGCGGGAACCAAGAGACCCAGTACTTC CASSVGSSGNQETQYF
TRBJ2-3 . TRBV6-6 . TGTGCCAGTTTGCTAGCGGATACGCAGTATTTT CASLLADTQYF
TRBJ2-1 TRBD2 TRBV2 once TGTGCCAGCTACGGACTAGCGGGAAAGAAGGGTGAGCAGTTCTTC CASYGLAGKKGEQFF
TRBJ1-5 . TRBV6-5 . TGTGCCAGCAGTTACTCACCGGGTCAGCCCCAGCATTTT CASSYSPGQPQHF
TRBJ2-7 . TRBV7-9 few TGTGCCAGCAGCTCGTGGACACGACAAGGGCAGTACTTC CASSSWTRQGQYF
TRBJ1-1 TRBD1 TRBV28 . TGTGCCAGCAGTTTCAGGGGGCGTCTGAACACTGAAGCTTTCTTT CASSFRGRLNTEAFF
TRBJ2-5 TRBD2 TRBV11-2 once TGTGCCAGCAGCTGGCTAGCGGTCCAAGAGACCCAGTACTTC CASSWLAVQETQYF